Following are 25 T cell receptor beta chains from one sample sequenced in a study of vaccination effects on CD4 cells after COVID-19. Culture lasted roughly eleven days before CD4+ T cell isolation. No antigens are known for them. The method was immunoSEQ multiplex PCR; TCRdb's version includes in-frame clones alone and lacks a portion of them. The sample lists about 30,000 clones; more than 55% were seen once. The material was CD4+ T cells from PBMCs cultured without peptide, obtained before COVID-19 vaccination. The origin of the receptors is a human donor who received a COVID-19 vaccine.

The chain uses TRBV6-5 and TRBJ1-5; 7 bases map to TRBD1. There are 14 residues in the CDR3. The ends lost 8 bases at V and 6 bases at J; junction bases unmatched: 10. In germline, CDR1 is MNHEY, CDR2 SVGAGI. DNA of the CDR3: TGTGCCAGCGACCGACAGGGCGAGGGTCAGCCCCAGCATTTT. This sequence encodes CASDRQGEGQPQHF.

The rearrangement joins TRBV24-1 to TRBJ2-2, with a tentative D call TRBD1 (6 bases). The germline gives CDR1 KGHDR, CDR2 SFDVKD. The CDR3 consists of 14 residues. Trimming stripped 7 bases from V and 1 base from J, with 9 bases between. CDR3: CATSPTGNTGELFF. CDR3 DNA sequence: TGTGCCACCAGCCCGACAGGGAACACCGGGGAGCTGTTTTTT.

The chain employs TRBV4-1 and TRBJ1-2; 12 bases agree with TRBD1. In germline, CDR1 is MGHRA, CDR2 YSYEKL. CDR3 length: 16 amino acids. Losses at the gene ends were 0 bases for V and 7 bases for J; bases not matched to a gene: 6. As DNA, the CDR3 is TGCGCCAGCAGCCAAGAGAGGGGACAGGGGGCGGGTGGCTACACCTTC. Its protein is CASSQERGQGAGGYTF.

V is TRBV18 and J is TRBJ2-1; D not certain. The CDR3 sequence is 15 residues long. V lost 1 base and J 7 bases, leaving 14 bases between the germline ends. Germline assignment: CDR1 KGHSH and CDR2 LQKENI. The CDR3 DNA sequence: TGTGCCAGCTCACCACAGTCTGGCAGCCAAAATGAGCAGTTCTTC. Its translation: CASSPQSGSQNEQFF.

This chain joins TRBV12-3 or TRBV12-4 and TRBJ2-7; 8 bases match TRBD1. CDR3 size: 12 residues. V dropped 6 bases and J dropped 6; count of bases not matched to a gene: 4. The CDR3 DNA reads as TGTGCCAGCAGCCGAACAGGGGGCGAGCAGTACTTC. Protein product: CASSRTGGEQYF.

This chain links TRBV5-1 with TRBJ1-4; D might be TRBD1 (6 bases). The CDR3 consists of 17 residues. The V end lost 4 bases, the J end lost 6 bases, and 22 bases lay between the germline ends. Germline loops: CDR1 SGHRS, CDR2 YFSETQ. CDR3 region: CASSPRQGPYRDEKLFF. The CDR3 DNA sequence: TGCGCCAGCAGCCCCCGCCAGGGGCCTTATAGAGATGAAAAACTGTTTTTT.

This rearrangement joins TRBV5-6 to TRBJ1-1; D remains unclear. Germline V gives CDR1 SGHDT, CDR2 YYEEEE. This CDR3 contains 14 residues. Deletions cut 3 bases from V and 6 bases from J, with 15 bases between. The CDR3 region has the DNA TGTGCCAGCAGCTGGGGTCCTTCCAGCTCTGAAGCTTTCTTT. Translating it yields CASSWGPSSSEAFF.

The rearrangement uses TRBV29-1 and TRBJ2-1; 8 bases agree with TRBD1. The CDR3 loop spans 18 amino acids. Germline CDR1 SQVTM, CDR2 ANQGSEA. The junction had 11 bases not matched to a gene; V was cut back by 0 bases and J by 1 base. The CDR3 spells CSVEDLQGTGGSYNEQFF. The CDR3 bases are TGCAGCGTTGAAGATCTTCAGGGAACAGGGGGATCCTACAATGAGCAGTTCTTC.

For the CDR3, the DNA is TGCGCCAGCAGCGGGGGCACAGATACGCAGTATTTT. It encodes CASSGGTDTQYF. This chain joins TRBV5-1 and TRBJ2-3; D is uncertain. From germline, CDR1 is SGHRS and CDR2 YFSETQ. Trimming stripped 4 bases from V and 1 base from J, with 4 bases between. CDR3 length equals 12 residues.

The table lists this clone with a few counts. The chain couples TRBV14 to TRBJ2-5; TRBD2 aligns across 7 bases. J lost 5 bases, V lost 4 bases, and 7 bases had no gene match. The length of the CDR3 is 14 residues. Looked up from germline, CDR1 is SGHDN and CDR2 is FVKESK. This chain's CDR3 is CASSLGARGETQYF. The CDR3 coding sequence is TGTGCCAGCAGCCTAGGGGCGCGGGGGGAGACCCAGTACTTC.

The V and J genes are TRBV11-2 and TRBJ2-3; D remains unclear. This CDR3 region has 17 residues. Between the trimmed V and J ends, which lost 0 bases and 0 bases, there was a span of 13 bases. Germline V CDR1 and CDR2: SGHAT, FQNNGV. This CDR3 is CASSLDLPGTSTDTQYF. CDR3 in DNA: TGTGCCAGCAGCTTAGATCTGCCCGGAACTAGCACAGATACGCAGTATTTT.

V is TRBV10-3 and J is TRBJ1-6; no clear D gene. The germline CDR1 and CDR2 sequences are ENHRY and SYGVKD. Trimming removed 10 bases at V and 7 bases at J, with 17 bases between. This CDR3 is 14 amino acids long. CDR3 protein: CATLGAVRNSPLHF. CDR3 DNA: TGTGCCACCCTAGGTGCGGTTCGGAATTCACCCCTCCACTTT.

The chain carries TRBV19 and TRBJ1-1, with 10 bases that match TRBD1. The V and J ends lost 4 bases and 7 bases, in that order; junction bases with no gene match: 6. This CDR3 is 14 amino acids long. Germline V gives CDR1 LNHDA, CDR2 SQIVND (reference sequence). The CDR3 loop is CASSRSGTGVEAFF. In DNA, the CDR3 is TGTGCCAGTAGTAGGTCCGGGACAGGGGTTGAAGCTTTCTTT.

V usage is TRBV30 and J usage is TRBJ1-3, with a weak D call TRBD1 (6 bases). The CDR3 contains 14 residues. The V and J ends lost 2 bases and 2 bases respectively, with 10 bases between them. CDR1 is GTSNPN and CDR2 is SVGIG in the germline V gene (reference sequence). The CDR3 region is CAWSLHRAGNTIYF. As DNA, the CDR3 is TGTGCCTGGAGTCTACACAGGGCTGGAAACACCATATATTTT.

V gene TRBV29-1 combines with J gene TRBJ2-3; TRBD2 matches 7 bases. J gave up 6 bases and V 4 bases, and 4 bases lay outside the gene matches. Germline V gene data show CDR1 as SQVTM and CDR2 as ANQGSEA. The CDR3 is 12 residues long. The CDR3 DNA reads TGCAGCGTTGGGGGGGGTCAGGATACGCAGTATTTT. Residues: CSVGGGQDTQYF.

The genes are TRBV6-2 or TRBV6-3 and TRBJ2-3, with D perhaps TRBD1 or TRBD2 (5 bases each). Looked up from germline, CDR1 is MNHEY and CDR2 is SVGEGT. Trimming removed 2 bases from V and 1 base from J, with 10 bases in between. The CDR3 extends over 15 amino acids. The CDR3 region has the DNA TGTGCCAGCAGTTACGGGGGATCCCGCACAGATACGCAGTATTTT. Encoded protein: CASSYGGSRTDTQYF.

V and J are TRBV6-5 and TRBJ2-7; D is uncertain. The CDR3 runs to 11 residues. Germline V CDR1 and CDR2: MNHEY, SVGAGI. Trimming stripped 6 bases from V and 2 bases from J, with 5 bases between. The DNA for the CDR3 is TGTGCCAGCAGGCTAGCCTACGAGCAGTACTTC. Its translation: CASRLAYEQYF.

J is TRBJ2-3 and V is TRBV5-4; 8 nucleotides match TRBD1. There are 15 residues in the CDR3. Unmatched junction bases numbered 3, after V lost 0 bases and J lost 3 bases. Germline V lookup: CDR1 SGHNT, CDR2 YYREEE (reference sequence). As DNA, the CDR3 is TGTGCCAGCAGCTTGGACCAGGGGGCGACAGATACGCAGTATTTT. It specifies CASSLDQGATDTQYF.

In its sample, this clone was seen once. The chain combines TRBV6-2 or TRBV6-3 with TRBJ1-2; D remains unclear. The ends were cut back, 6 bases at V and 5 bases at J, with 19 bases in the middle. Germline-derived CDR1 and CDR2 are MNHEY and SVGEGT. This CDR3 contains 15 residues. CDR3 DNA sequence: TGTGCCAGCAGCTTAAGGCAAACCCAAGGTTATGGCTACACCTTC. It specifies CASSLRQTQGYGYTF.

The gene calls are TRBV6-4 and TRBJ2-2; 9 nucleotides match TRBD1. Germline V CDR1 and CDR2: MRHNA, SNTAGT. Unmatched junction bases numbered 3, after V lost 6 bases and J lost 4 bases. The CDR3 consists of 14 residues. CDR3 loop: CASRQGASTGELFF. CDR3 coding DNA: TGTGCCAGCAGACAGGGGGCGTCCACCGGGGAGCTGTTTTTT.

V gene TRBV3-1 (or the pseudogene TRBV3-2) combines with J gene TRBJ1-1; D perhaps matches TRBD1 (6 bases). Germline V gene lookup returns CDR1 LGHDT and CDR2 YNNKEL (reference sequence). The CDR3 has 14 residues. The ends were cut back, 2 bases at V and 3 bases at J, with 10 bases in the middle. In DNA, the CDR3 is TGTGCCAGCAGCCAATGGGGGCAGGACACTGAAGCTTTCTTT. Amino acid sequence: CASSQWGQDTEAFF.

The rearrangement links TRBV6-5 to TRBJ2-1; perhaps TRBD2 as D (5 bases). This CDR3 spans 14 amino acids. Germline-derived CDR1 and CDR2 are MNHEY and SVGAGI. V lost 4 bases to trimming and J lost 4 bases, with 11 bases between them. Written as DNA, the CDR3 is TGTGCCAGCAGTTCCCATCCGGGGTACAATGAGCAGTTCTTC. Residues: CASSSHPGYNEQFF.

The table lists this clone with a few counts. CDR3 nucleotide sequence: TGTGCCAGTAGAACAGGGGTATCCACTGAAGCTTTCTTT. It is translated as CASRTGVSTEAFF. This rearrangement joins TRBV19 to TRBJ1-1; 7 nucleotides match TRBD1. This CDR3 is built from 13 residues. V gave up 6 bases and J gave up 4 bases; unmatched junction bases: 5. CDR1 is LNHDA, CDR2 SQIVND, per germline (reference sequence).

The rearrangement links TRBV24-1 to TRBJ2-7, with D perhaps assigned TRBD1 or TRBD2 (5 bases each). Germline V gives CDR1 KGHDR, CDR2 SFDVKD. The V and J ends lost 7 bases and 7 bases respectively, with 13 bases between them. The CDR3 sequence is 12 residues long. The DNA for the CDR3 is TGTGCCACCAGGGGGGTCATGGGTGAGCAGTACTTC. Its translation is CATRGVMGEQYF.

The rearrangement uses TRBV7-2 and TRBJ2-3; TRBD2 is a possible D gene (5 bases). Germline CDR1 SGHTA, CDR2 FQGNSA. The CDR3 spans 18 residues. V dropped 1 base and J dropped 1 base, with 18 bases sitting between them. In nucleotides, the CDR3 is TGTGCCAGCAGCTTAGTGGCTAGCTGGGCCTTTGGCACAGATACGCAGTATTTT. It encodes CASSLVASWAFGTDTQYF. Drawing the rest from reference TRBV7-2 and TRBJ2-3, the complete variable domain is GAGVSQSPSNKVTEKGKDVELRCDPISGHTALYWYRQSLGQGLEFLIYFQGNSAPDKSGLPSDRFSAERTGGSVSTLTIQRTQQEDSAVYLCASSLVASWAFGTDTQYFGPGTRLTVL.